This T cell receptor beta chain was retrieved from a study of cytomegalovirus exposure and HLA in healthy donors. PCR amplification relied on 60 Vbeta primers (plus 13 Jbeta primers). The assay was immunoSEQ multiplex PCR, and TCRdb's table has in-frame clones only and misses some. Found here are 150,000 to 200,000 clones, 80% of them singletons; the top ten hold approximately 6.7%. Concerning this clone: Its antigen is not known.

Study results and limitations: When a later analysis compared HLA-associated TCR beta chains with equally common others, the HLA-associated chains turned out to be more clonally expanded and to have lower generation probabilities.

The receptor's source is a man younger than 40 in good health and CMV-seropositive. The sample was PBMCs.

In DNA, the CDR3 is TGTGCCAGCAGGGGGCTTGGCGGCAGCTCCTACAATGAGCAGTTCTTC. As protein: CASRGLGGSSYNEQFF. J is TRBJ2-1 and V is TRBV27, with D perhaps TRBD1 (5 bases). Deletions cut 6 bases from V and 0 bases from J, with 15 bases between. Germline V lookup: CDR1 MNHEY, CDR2 SMNVEV (reference sequence). The CDR3 has 16 amino acids.